The present TCR beta chain was sequenced within a study of CD8+CD57+ T cells in acquired aplastic anemia. Study at large: Across the sorted CD4+ and CD8+ cells, DNA amounts averaged around 3.2 ug. Whole-study findings and limits: A set of about 30 CD8+ CDR3 sequences was shared between patients and controls, and these sequences appeared highly expressed in patients.

Concerning this clonotype: Its specificity is unknown. The conserved phenylalanine or tryptophan normally closing the CDR3 is absent here, so this likely arose from a read error.

Profiling that covered TCR beta VDJ and CDR3 relied on genomic DNA as its template. TCRdb independently ran MiXCR on the reads; one entry per CDR3 protein. The table includes about 270,000 distinct CDR3 sequences, roughly 82% detected once. Sequenced patients had shown CD8+CD57+ cell expansion by flow cytometry. All participating patients were living with severe acquired aplastic anemia. This CDR3 region has 15 residues. Germline values: CDR1 SGDLS, CDR2 YYNGEE. J gave up 8 bases and V 0 bases, and 7 bases lay outside the gene matches. The chain is built from TRBV9 and TRBJ1-2, with 10 bases matching TRBD1. Sample: sorted CD4+, CD8+, or CD8+CD57+ T cells (not recorded which) from PBMCs. This TCR came from a human donor with aplastic anemia. CDR3 sequence: CASSVVLGTGAGYTL. CDR3 DNA: TGTGCCAGCAGCGTAGTCCTCGGGACAGGGGCCGGCTACACCCTC.